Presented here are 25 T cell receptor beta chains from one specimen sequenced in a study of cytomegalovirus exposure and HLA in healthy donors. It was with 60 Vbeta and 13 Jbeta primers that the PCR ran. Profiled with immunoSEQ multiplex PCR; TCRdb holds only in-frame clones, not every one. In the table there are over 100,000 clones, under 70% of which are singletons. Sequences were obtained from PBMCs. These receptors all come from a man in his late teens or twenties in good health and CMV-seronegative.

Written as DNA, the CDR3 is TGTGCCATCCAGACTAGCAGGTCCTACAATGAGCAGTTCTTC. It is translated as CAIQTSRSYNEQFF. The chain combines TRBV2 with TRBJ2-1, with 7 positions matching TRBD2. J lost 1 base, V lost 10 bases, and 7 bases had no gene match. The V gene's germline CDR1 is SNHLY and CDR2 FYNNEI. CDR3 length: 14 amino acids.

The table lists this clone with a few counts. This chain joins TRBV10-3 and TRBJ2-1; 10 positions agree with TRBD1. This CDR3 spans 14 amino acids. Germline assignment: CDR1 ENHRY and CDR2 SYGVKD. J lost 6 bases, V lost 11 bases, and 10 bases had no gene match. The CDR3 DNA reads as TGTGCCTCGTTGGACAGGGGGGGATTCAATGAGCAGTTCTTC. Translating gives CASLDRGGFNEQFF.

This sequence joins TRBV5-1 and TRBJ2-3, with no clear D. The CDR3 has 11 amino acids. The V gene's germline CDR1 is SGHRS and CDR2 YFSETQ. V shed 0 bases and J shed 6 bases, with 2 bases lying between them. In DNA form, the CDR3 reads TGCGCCAGCAGCTTGGCGGATACGCAGTATTTT. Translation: CASSLADTQYF.

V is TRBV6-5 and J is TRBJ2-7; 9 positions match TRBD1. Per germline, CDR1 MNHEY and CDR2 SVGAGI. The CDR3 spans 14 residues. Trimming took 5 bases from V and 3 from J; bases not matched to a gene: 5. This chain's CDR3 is CASSPYRGLYEQYF. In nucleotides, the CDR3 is TGTGCCAGCAGTCCATACAGGGGGCTCTACGAGCAGTACTTC.

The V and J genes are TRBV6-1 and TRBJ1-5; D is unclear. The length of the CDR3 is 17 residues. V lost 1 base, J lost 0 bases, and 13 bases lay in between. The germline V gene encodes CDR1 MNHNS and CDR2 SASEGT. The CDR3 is CASSEGAFGYSNQPQHF. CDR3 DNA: TGTGCCAGCAGTGAAGGGGCATTTGGGTATAGCAATCAGCCCCAGCATTTT.

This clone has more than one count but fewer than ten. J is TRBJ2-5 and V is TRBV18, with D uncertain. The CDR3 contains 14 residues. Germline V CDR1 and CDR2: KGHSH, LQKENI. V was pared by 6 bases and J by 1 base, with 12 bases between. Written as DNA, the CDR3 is TGTGCCAGCTCCCGGTGGGCCACCCAAGAGACCCAGTACTTC. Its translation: CASSRWATQETQYF.

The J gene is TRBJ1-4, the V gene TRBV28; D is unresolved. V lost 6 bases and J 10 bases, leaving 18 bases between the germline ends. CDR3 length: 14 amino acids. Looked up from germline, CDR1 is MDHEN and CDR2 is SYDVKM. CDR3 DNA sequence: TGTGCCAGCAGCCCCGGCAGTTCAGAGCGAAAACTGTTTTTT. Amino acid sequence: CASSPGSSERKLFF.

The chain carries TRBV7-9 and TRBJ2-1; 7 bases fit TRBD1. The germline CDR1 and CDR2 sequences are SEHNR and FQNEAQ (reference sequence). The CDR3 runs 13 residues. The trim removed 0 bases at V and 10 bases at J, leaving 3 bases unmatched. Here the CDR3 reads CASSLAARGEQFF. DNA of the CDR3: TGTGCCAGCAGCTTAGCGGCCAGGGGGGAGCAGTTCTTC.

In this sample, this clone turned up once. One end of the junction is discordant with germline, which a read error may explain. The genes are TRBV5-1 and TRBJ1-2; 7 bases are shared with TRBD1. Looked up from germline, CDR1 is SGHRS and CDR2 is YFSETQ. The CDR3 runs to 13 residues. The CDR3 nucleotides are TGCGCCAGCAGCCCGGGGACAGACCATGGCTACCCCTTC. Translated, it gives CASSPGTDHGYPF.

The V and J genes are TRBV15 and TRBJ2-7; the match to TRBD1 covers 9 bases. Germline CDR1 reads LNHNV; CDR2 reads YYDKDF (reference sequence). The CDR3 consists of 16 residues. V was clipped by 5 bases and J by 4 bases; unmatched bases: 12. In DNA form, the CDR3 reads TGTGCCACCAGCCCCCGGCCCAAGACAGGGGGTTACGAGCAGTACTTC. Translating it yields CATSPRPKTGGYEQYF.

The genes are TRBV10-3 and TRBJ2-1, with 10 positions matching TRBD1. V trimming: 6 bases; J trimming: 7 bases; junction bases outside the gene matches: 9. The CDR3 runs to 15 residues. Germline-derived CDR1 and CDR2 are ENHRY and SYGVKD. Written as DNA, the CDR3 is TGTGCCATCAGAAGGGACAGGGGTGTTGGAAATGAGCAGTTCTTC. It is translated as CAIRRDRGVGNEQFF.

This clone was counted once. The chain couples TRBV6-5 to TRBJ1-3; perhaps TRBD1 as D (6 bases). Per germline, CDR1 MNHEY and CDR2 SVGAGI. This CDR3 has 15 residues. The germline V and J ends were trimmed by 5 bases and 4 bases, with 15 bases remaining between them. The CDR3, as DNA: TGTGCCAGCAGTCCGGACAGAATTGCCGGAAACACCATATATTTT. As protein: CASSPDRIAGNTIYF.

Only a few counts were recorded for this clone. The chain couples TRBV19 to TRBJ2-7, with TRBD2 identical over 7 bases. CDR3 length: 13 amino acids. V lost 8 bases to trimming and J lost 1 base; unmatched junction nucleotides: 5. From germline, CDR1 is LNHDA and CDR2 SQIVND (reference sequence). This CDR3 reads CASGGGRSYEQYF. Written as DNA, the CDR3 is TGTGCCAGTGGTGGCGGGAGATCCTACGAGCAGTACTTC.

As DNA, the CDR3 is TGTGCCAGCAGTTATCGCCTTGGGACAGGGGGCCACGAGCAGTACTTC. This sequence encodes CASSYRLGTGGHEQYF. The V and J genes are TRBV6-6 and TRBJ2-7; 12 bases align to TRBD1. The CDR3 length is 16 residues. Germline V CDR1 and CDR2: MNHNY, SVGAGI (reference sequence). V trimming: 3 bases; J trimming: 5 bases; junction bases outside the gene matches: 8.

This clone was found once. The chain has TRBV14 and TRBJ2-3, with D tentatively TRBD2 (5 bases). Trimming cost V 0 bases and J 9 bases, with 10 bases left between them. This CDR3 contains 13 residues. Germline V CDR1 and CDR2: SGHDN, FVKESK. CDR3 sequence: CASSQEIRGTQYF. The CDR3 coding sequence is TGTGCCAGCAGCCAAGAGATCCGGGGAACGCAGTATTTT.

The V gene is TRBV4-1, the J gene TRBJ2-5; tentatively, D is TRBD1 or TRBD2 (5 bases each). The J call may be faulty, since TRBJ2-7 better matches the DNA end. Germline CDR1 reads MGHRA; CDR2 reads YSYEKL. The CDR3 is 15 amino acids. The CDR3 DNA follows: TGCGCCAGCAGCCGAGACCATGGGGGCTCCTACGAGCAGTACTTC. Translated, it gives CASSRDHGGSYEQYF.

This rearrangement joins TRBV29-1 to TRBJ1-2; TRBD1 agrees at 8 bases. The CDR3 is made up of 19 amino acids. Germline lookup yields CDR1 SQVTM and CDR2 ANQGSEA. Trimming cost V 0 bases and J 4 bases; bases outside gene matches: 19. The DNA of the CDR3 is TGCAGCGTTGAAGATCGTATGGCGGGGGCAGGGGGCGCGTTCTATGGCTACACCTTC. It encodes CSVEDRMAGAGGAFYGYTF.

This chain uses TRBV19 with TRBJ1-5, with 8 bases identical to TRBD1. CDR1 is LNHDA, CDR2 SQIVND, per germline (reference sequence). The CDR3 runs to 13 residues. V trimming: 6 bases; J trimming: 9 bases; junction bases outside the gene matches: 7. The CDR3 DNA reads TGTGCCAGTAGGGAACAGGGGGAGAGGCCCCAGCATTTT. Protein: CASREQGERPQHF.

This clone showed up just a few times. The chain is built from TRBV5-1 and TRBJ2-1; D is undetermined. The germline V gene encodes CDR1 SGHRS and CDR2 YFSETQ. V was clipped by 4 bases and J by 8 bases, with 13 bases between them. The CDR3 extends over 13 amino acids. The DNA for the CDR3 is TGCGCCAGCAGCCTTGGGCCTCGCGATGAGCAGTTCTTC. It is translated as CASSLGPRDEQFF.

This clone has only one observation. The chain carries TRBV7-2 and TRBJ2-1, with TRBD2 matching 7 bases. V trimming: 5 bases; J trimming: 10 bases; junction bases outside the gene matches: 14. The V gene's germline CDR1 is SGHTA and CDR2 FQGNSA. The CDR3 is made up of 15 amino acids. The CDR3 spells CASSLFREVHQEQFF. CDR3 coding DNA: TGTGCCAGCAGCCTATTTCGGGAGGTCCACCAGGAGCAGTTCTTC.

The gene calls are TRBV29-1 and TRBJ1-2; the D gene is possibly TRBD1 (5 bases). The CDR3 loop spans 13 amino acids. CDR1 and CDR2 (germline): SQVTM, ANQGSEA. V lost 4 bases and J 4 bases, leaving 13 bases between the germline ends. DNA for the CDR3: TGCAGCGTTGCGCCAGCGGGGGGCTATGGCTACACCTTC. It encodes CSVAPAGGYGYTF. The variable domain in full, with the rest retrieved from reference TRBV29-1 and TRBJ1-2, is SAVISQKPSRDICQRGTSLTIQCQVDSQVTMMFWYRQQPGQSLTLIATANQGSEATYESGFVIDKFPISRPNLTFSTLTVSNMSPEDSSIYLCSVAPAGGYGYTFGSGTRLTVV.

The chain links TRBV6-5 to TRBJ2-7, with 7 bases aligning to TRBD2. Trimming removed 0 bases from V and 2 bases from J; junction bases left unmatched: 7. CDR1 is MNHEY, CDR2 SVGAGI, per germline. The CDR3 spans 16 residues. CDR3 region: CASSYSGAGETYEQYF. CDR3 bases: TGTGCCAGCAGTTACTCCGGGGCGGGGGAAACCTACGAGCAGTACTTC.

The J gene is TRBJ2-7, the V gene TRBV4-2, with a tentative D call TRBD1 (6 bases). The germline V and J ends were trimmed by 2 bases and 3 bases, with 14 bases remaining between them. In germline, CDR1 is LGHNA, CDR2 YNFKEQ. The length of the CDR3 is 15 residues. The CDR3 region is CASSQFGQTGYEQYF. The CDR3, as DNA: TGTGCCAGCAGCCAATTCGGACAGACTGGCTACGAGCAGTACTTC.

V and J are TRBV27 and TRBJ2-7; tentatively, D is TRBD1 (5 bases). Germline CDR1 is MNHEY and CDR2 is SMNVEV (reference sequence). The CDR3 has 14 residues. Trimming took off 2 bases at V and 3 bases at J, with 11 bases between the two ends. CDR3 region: CASSLNGRDYEQYF. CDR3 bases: TGTGCCAGCAGTTTAAACGGCAGGGACTACGAGCAGTACTTC.

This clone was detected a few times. The CDR3 reads CASLPRTAPEAFF. The CDR3 DNA sequence: TGTGCCAGCCTTCCCCGGACAGCTCCTGAAGCTTTCTTT. The chain has TRBV28 and TRBJ1-1, with D tentatively TRBD1 (6 bases). The ends were cut back, 8 bases at V and 6 bases at J, with 16 bases in the middle. The germline CDR1 and CDR2 sequences are MDHEN and SYDVKM. The CDR3 spans 13 residues.